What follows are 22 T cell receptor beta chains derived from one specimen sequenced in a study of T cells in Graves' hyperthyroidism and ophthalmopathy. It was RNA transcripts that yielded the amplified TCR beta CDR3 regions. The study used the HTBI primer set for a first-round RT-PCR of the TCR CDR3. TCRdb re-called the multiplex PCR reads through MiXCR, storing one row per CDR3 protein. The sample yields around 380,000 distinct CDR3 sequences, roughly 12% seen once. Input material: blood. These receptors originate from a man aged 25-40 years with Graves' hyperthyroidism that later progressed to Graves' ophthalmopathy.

CDR3 DNA sequence: TGTGCCAGCAGTCCCCAGGGGACAGCTCTCTCTGGAAACACCATATATTTT. As protein: CASSPQGTALSGNTIYF. The rearrangement joins TRBV12-3 or TRBV12-4 to TRBJ1-3; 7 bases agree with TRBD1. Trimming cost V 5 bases and J 0 bases; bases outside gene matches: 10. The CDR3 runs 17 residues.

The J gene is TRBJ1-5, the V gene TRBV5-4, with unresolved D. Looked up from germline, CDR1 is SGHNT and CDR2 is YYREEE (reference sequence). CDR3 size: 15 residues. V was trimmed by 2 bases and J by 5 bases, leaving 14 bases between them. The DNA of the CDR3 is TGTGCCAGCAGCTTCAGTCCAGGTGAAGATCAGCCCCAGCATTTT. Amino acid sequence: CASSFSPGEDQPQHF. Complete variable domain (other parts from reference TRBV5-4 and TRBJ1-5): ETGVTQSPTHLIKTRGQQVTLRCSSQSGHNTVSWYQQALGQGPQFIFQYYREEENGRGNFPPRFSGLQFPNYSSELNVNALELDDSALYLCASSFSPGEDQPQHFGDGTRLSIL.

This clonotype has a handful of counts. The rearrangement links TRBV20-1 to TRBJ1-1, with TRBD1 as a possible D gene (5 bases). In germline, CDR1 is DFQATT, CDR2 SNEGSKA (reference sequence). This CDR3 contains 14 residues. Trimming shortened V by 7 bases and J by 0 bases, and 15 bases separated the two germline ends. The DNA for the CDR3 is TGCAGTGGACTGACGACAGAAATGAACACTGAAGCTTTCTTT. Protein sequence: CSGLTTEMNTEAFF.

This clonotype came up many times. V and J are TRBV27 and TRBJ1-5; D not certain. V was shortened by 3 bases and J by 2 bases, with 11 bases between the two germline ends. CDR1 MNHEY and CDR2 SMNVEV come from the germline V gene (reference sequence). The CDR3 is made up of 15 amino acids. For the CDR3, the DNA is TGTGCCAGCAGTTTTGGGGTGACGGGCAATCAGCCCCAGCATTTT. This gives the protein CASSFGVTGNQPQHF.

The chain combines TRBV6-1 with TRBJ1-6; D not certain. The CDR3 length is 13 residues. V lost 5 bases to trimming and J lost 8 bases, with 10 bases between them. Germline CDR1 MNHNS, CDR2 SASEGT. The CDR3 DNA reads TGTGCCAGCAGTTCCCTAAGGGATTCACCCCTCCACTTT. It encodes CASSSLRDSPLHF.

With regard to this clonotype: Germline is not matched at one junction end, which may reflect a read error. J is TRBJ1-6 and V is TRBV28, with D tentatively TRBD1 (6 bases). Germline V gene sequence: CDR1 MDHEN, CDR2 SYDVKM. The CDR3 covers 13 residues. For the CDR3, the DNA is TGTGCCAGCAGAACAGGGTACAATTCACCCCTCTACTTT. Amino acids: CASRTGYNSPLYF.

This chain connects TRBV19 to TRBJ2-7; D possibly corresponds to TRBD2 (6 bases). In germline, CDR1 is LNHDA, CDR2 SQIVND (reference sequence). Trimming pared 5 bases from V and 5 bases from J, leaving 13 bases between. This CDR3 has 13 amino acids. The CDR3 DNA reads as TGTGCCAGTAGTCCAGGGAGGTCCAACGAGCAGTACTTC. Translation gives CASSPGRSNEQYF.

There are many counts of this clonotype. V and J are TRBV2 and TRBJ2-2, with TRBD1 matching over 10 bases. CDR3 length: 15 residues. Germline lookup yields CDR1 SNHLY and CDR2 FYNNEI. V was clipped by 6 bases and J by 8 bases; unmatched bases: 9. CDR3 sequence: CASRPGTGALGELFF. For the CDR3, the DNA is TGTGCCAGCAGACCCGGGACAGGGGCGCTGGGGGAGCTGTTTTTT.

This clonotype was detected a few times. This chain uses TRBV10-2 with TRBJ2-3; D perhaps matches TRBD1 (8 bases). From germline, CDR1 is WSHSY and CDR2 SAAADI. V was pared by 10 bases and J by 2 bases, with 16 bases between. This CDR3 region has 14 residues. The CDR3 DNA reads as TGCGCCACCAGACAGGGGAGGGTCACAGATACGCAGTATTTT. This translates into CATRQGRVTDTQYF.

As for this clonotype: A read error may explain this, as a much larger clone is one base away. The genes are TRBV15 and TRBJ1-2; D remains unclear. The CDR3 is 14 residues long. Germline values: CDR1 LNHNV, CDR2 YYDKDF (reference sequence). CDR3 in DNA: TGTGCCACCAGCAGCGCAATTCGGGCTTATGGCCACACCTTC. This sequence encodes CATSSAIRAYGHTF. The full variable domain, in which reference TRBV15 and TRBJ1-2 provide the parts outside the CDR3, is DAMVIQNPRYQVTQFGKPVTLSCSQTLNHNVMYWYQQKSSQAPKLLFHYYDKDFNNEADTPDNFQSRRPNTSFCFLDIRSPGLGDTAMYLCATSSAIRAYGHTFGSGTRLTVV.

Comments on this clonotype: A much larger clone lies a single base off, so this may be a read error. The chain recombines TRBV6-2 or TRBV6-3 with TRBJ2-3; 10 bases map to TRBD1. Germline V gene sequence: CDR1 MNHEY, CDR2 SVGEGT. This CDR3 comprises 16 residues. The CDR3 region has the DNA TGTGTCAGCAGTTACAATGGACAGGGGGTGACAGATACGCAGTATTTT. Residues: CVSSYNGQGVTDTQYF.

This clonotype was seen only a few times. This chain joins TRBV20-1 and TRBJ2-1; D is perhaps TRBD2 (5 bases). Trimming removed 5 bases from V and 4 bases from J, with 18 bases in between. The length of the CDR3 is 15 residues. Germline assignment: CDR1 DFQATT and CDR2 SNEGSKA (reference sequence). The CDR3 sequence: CSASENHGVYNEQFF. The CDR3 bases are TGCAGTGCTTCTGAAAATCACGGGGTATACAATGAGCAGTTCTTC.

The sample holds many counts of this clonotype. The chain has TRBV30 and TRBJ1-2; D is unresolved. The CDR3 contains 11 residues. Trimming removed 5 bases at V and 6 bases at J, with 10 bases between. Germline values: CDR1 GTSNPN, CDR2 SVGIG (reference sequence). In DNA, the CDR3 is TGTGCCTGGTCCTACAGTGATGGCTACACCTTC. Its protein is CAWSYSDGYTF.

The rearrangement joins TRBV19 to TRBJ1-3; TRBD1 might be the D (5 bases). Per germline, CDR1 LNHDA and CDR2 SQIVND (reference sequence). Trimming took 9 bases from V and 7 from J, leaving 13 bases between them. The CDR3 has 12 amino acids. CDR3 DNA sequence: TGTGCCAGCCGGCAGGGCTCGAACACCATATATTTT. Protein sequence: CASRQGSNTIYF.

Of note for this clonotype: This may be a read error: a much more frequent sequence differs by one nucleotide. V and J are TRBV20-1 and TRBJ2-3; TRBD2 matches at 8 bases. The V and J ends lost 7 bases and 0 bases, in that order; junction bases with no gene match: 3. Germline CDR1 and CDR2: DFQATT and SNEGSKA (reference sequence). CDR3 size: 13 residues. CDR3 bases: TGCAGTGAGTGGACTAGCAGCACAGATACGCAGTATTTT. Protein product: CSEWTSSTDTQYF.

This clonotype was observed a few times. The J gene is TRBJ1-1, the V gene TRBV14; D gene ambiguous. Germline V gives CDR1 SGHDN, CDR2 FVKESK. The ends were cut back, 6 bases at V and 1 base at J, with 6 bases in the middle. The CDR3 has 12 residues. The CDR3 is CASSPKNTEAFF. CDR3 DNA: TGTGCCAGCAGTCCTAAGAACACTGAAGCTTTCTTT.

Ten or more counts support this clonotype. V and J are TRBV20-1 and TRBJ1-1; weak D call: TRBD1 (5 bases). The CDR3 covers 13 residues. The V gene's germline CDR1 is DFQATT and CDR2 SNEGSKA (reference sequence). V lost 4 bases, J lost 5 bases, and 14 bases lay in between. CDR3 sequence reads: CSAIRELLTEAFF. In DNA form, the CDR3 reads TGCAGTGCTATCAGGGAACTGTTGACTGAAGCTTTCTTT.

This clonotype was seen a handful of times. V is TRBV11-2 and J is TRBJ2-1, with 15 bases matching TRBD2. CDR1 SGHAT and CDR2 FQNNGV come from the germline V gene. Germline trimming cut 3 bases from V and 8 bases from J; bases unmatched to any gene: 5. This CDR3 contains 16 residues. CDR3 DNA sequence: TGTGCCAGCAGCTTTGGACTAGCGGGGGGGCAGGATGAGCAGTTCTTC. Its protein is CASSFGLAGGQDEQFF.

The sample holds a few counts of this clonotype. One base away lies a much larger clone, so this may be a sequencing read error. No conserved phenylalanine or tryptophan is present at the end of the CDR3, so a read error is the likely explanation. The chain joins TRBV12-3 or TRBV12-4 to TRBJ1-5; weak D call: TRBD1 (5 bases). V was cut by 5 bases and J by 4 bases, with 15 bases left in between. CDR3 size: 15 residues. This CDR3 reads CASSPGRLLNQPQHL. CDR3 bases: TGTGCCAGCAGTCCGGGACGCCTTCTAAATCAGCCCCAGCATCTT.

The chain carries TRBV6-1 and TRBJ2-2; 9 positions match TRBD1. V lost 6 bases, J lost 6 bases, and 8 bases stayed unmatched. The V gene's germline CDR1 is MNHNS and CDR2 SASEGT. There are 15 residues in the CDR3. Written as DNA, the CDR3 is TGTGCCAGCAGGAACCGGGACAGGGCCCCCGGGGAGCTGTTTTTT. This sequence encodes CASRNRDRAPGELFF.

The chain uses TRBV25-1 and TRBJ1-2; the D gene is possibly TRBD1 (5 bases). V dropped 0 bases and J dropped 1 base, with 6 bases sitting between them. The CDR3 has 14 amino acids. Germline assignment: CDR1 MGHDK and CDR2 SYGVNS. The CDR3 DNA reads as TGTGCCAGCAGTGAATATCAGGGTAACTATGGCTACACCTTC. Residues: CASSEYQGNYGYTF.

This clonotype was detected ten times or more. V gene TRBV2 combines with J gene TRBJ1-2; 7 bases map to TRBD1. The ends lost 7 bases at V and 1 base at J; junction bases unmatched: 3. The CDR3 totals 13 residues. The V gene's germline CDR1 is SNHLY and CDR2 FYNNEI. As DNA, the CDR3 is TGTGCCAGCAATGGACAGGATAACTATGGCTACACCTTC. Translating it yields CASNGQDNYGYTF.